The TCR beta chain under discussion was sequenced for a study of T cell responses to AZD1222 COVID-19 vaccine. Assay used: immunoSEQ multiplex PCR; TCRdb lists only in-frame clones, some missing. In the table there are about 120,000 clones, approximately 92% of which are singletons. This specimen consisted of peripheral blood, obtained on day 0 of AZD1222 vaccination. The source is an adult in good health.

CDR3 coding DNA: TGTGCCAGCAGTTCAAGACTAGCGGGAGGCACAGATACGCAGTATTTT. This codes for CASSSRLAGGTDTQYF. The V gene is TRBV6-5, the J gene TRBJ2-3, with 12 bases lining up with TRBD2. The CDR3 has 16 residues. Germline assignment: CDR1 MNHEY and CDR2 SVGAGI. The junction had 3 bases not matched to a gene; V was cut back by 4 bases and J by 1 base.